These 10 T cell receptor beta chains share one sample of origin, sequenced in a study of shared clonotypes between healthy human individuals. Clones were sequenced by immunoSEQ multiplex PCR, and TCRdb holds only the in-frame ones, with some missing. The sample shows some 1,900,000 clones, approximately 95% of them seen only once. Naive CD8 cells lacked CD45RO, underwent positive selection for CCR7 and left out terminally differentiated effector memory CD45RA+ cells. Sequenced: naive CD8+ T cells sorted from blood. The receptor source for this set is a man aged 18 to 30 in good health.

The chain uses TRBV6-1 and TRBJ2-2; D is possibly TRBD1 (6 bases). Germline CDR1 and CDR2: MNHNS and SASEGT. There are 14 residues in the CDR3. With 4 bases removed from V and 8 bases from J, the gap between germline ends came to 14 bases. The CDR3 DNA follows: TGTGCCAGCAGTGGGTCAGGGGTAGGGGGGGAGCTGTTTTTT. Its protein is CASSGSGVGGELFF.

For this clone: Other DNA sequences of this sample code for an identical CDR3. The chain carries TRBV6-1 and TRBJ1-3; D is ambiguous. Germline V lookup: CDR1 MNHNS, CDR2 SASEGT. The ends were cut back, 3 bases at V and 4 bases at J, with 10 bases in the middle. The CDR3 contains 14 residues. CDR3: CASSDGGEGNTIYF. CDR3 sequence (DNA): TGTGCCAGCAGTGATGGTGGGGAAGGAAACACCATATATTTT.

The chain combines TRBV4-1 with TRBJ2-7; a possible D gene is TRBD1 (5 bases). Germline CDR1 and CDR2: MGHRA and YSYEKL. The CDR3 sequence is 16 residues long. V dropped 1 base and J dropped 0 bases, with 13 bases sitting between them. This chain's CDR3 is CASSQVGHSASYEQYF. CDR3 DNA sequence: TGCGCCAGCAGCCAAGTTGGACATTCCGCCTCCTACGAGCAGTACTTC.

The chain couples TRBV4-3 to TRBJ2-3, with unresolved D. Trimming removed 0 bases at V and 5 bases at J, with 9 bases between. Per germline, CDR1 LGHNA and CDR2 YSLEER. This CDR3 has 14 residues. This CDR3 reads CASSQDRLLDTQYF. The CDR3 nucleotides are TGCGCCAGCAGCCAAGATCGCCTCCTAGATACGCAGTATTTT.

Of note for this clone: The same CDR3 arises from other DNA sequences in this sample as well. The chain uses TRBV9 and TRBJ2-7; D uncertain. The CDR3 length is 14 residues. CDR1 SGDLS and CDR2 YYNGEE come from the germline V gene. V was pared by 4 bases and J by 0 bases, with 11 bases between. CDR3 amino acids: CASSPSGVSYEQYF. The CDR3 DNA reads as TGTGCCAGCAGCCCCAGTGGGGTCTCCTACGAGCAGTACTTC.

The chain combines TRBV4-3 with TRBJ2-5; 12 bases line up with TRBD2. This CDR3 is 16 amino acids long. V lost 4 bases and J lost 3; bases outside the gene matches: 6. Germline CDR1 and CDR2: LGHNA and YSLEER. CDR3 sequence: CASSLYLAGGEETQYF. The CDR3 DNA reads TGCGCCAGCAGCCTCTACCTAGCGGGAGGGGAAGAGACCCAGTACTTC.

The V gene is TRBV28, the J gene TRBJ2-7; D call uncertain. Trimming removed 6 bases at V and 2 bases at J, with 14 bases between. This CDR3 contains 14 residues. In germline, CDR1 is MDHEN, CDR2 SYDVKM. The CDR3 protein is CASSSRLSTYEQYF. The CDR3 DNA reads TGTGCCAGCAGCTCACGCCTGTCAACCTACGAGCAGTACTTC.

This sequence joins TRBV10-3 and TRBJ2-1; TRBD2 aligns across 8 bases. V dropped 9 bases and J dropped 10; count of bases not matched to a gene: 14. Germline lookup yields CDR1 ENHRY and CDR2 SYGVKD. The CDR3 is 14 amino acids. The CDR3 DNA reads as TGTGCCATTTACCCCGGGGGACTAGTGGGCGAGCAGTTCTTC. Encoded protein: CAIYPGGLVGEQFF.

The rearrangement joins TRBV4-1 to TRBJ1-1; the match to TRBD1 covers 8 bases. This CDR3 has 16 residues. Germline assignment: CDR1 MGHRA and CDR2 YSYEKL. The junction had 11 bases not matched to a gene; V was cut back by 7 bases and J by 1 base. The CDR3 loop reads CASTTGQGAPNTEAFF. The DNA for the CDR3 is TGCGCCAGCACCACGGGTCAGGGGGCGCCGAACACTGAAGCTTTCTTT.

V is TRBV11-2 and J is TRBJ2-1; no firm D call. This CDR3 is built from 14 residues. Deletions cut 2 bases from V and 6 bases from J, with 11 bases between. CDR1 is SGHAT and CDR2 is FQNNGV in the germline V gene. The CDR3 region is CASSLPITPNEQFF. CDR3 nucleotides: TGTGCCAGCAGCTTACCGATTACTCCCAATGAGCAGTTCTTC.